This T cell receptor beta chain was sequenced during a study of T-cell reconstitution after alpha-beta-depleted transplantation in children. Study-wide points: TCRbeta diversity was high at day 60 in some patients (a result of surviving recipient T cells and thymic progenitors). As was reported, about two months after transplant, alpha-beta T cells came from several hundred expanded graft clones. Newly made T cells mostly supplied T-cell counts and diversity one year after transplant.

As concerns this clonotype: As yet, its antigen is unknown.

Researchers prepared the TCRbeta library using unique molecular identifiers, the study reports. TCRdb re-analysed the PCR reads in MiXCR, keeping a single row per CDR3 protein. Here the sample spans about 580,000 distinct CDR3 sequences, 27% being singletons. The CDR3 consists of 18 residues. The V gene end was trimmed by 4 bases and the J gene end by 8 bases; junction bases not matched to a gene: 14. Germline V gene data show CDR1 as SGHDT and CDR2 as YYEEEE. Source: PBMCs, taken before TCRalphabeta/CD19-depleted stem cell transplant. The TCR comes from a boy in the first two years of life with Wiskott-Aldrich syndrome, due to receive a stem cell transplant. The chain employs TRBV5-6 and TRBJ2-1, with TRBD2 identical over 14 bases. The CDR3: CASSMGLAGAQGVYEQFF. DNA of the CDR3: TGTGCCAGCAGCATGGGACTAGCGGGAGCCCAGGGAGTCTATGAGCAGTTCTTC. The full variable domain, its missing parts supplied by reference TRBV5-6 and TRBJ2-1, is DAGVTQSPTHLIKTRGQQVTLRCSPKSGHDTVSWYQQALGQGPQFIFQYYEEEERQRGNFPDRFSGHQFPNYSSELNVNALLLGDSALYLCASSMGLAGAQGVYEQFFGPGTRLTVL.